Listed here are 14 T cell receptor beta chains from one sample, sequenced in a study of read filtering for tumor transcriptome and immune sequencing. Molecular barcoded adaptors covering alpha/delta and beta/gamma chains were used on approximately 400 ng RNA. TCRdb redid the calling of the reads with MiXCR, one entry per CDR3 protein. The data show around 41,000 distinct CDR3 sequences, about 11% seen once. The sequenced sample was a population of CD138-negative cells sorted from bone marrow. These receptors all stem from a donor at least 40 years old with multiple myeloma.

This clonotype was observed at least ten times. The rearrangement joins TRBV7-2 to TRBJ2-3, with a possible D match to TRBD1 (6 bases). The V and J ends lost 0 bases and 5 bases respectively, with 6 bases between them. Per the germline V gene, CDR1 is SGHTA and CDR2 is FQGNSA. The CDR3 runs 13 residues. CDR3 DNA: TGTGCCAGCAGCTTAGCCAGGGGAGATACGCAGTATTTT. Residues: CASSLARGDTQYF. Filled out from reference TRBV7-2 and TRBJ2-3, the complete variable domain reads GAGVSQSPSNKVTEKGKDVELRCDPISGHTALYWYRQSLGQGLEFLIYFQGNSAPDKSGLPSDRFSAERTGGSVSTLTIQRTQQEDSAVYLCASSLARGDTQYFGPGTRLTVL.

In nucleotides, the CDR3 is TGTGCCAGCACCCCACACGTCCTGACTTTC. It specifies CASTPHVLTF. J is TRBJ2-6 and V is TRBV11-3; D is unclear. Germline loops: CDR1 SGHNT, CDR2 YENEEA. V shed 7 bases and J shed 11 bases, with 6 bases lying between them. The CDR3 contains 10 residues.

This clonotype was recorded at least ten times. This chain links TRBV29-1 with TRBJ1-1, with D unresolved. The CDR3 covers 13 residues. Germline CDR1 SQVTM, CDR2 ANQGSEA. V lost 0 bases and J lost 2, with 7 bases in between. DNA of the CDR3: TGCAGCGTTGAAGAGGACGGTAACACTGAAGCTTTCTTT. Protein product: CSVEEDGNTEAFF.

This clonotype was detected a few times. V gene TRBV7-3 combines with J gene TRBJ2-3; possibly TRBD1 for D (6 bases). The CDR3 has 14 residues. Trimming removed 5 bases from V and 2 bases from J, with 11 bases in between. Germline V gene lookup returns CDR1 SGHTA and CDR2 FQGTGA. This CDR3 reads CASSKDRYTDTQYF. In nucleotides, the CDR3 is TGTGCCAGCAGCAAGGACAGATACACAGATACGCAGTATTTT.

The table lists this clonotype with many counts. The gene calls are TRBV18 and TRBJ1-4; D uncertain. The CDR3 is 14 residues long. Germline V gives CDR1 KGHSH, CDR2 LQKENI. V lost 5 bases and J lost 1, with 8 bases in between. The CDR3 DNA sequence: TGTGCCAGCTCAATGGGCGGAACTAATGAAAAACTGTTTTTT. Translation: CASSMGGTNEKLFF.

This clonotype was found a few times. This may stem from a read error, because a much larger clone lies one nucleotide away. CDR3 nucleotide sequence: TGCAGCGTTGAGTGGACGGGACAGGGGGCCTCCTACGAGCTGTACTTC. This encodes CSVEWTGQGASYELYF. This chain uses TRBV29-1 with TRBJ2-7, with 12 bases identical to TRBD1. The CDR3 has 16 amino acids. The germline V gene has CDR1 SQVTM and CDR2 ANQGSEA.

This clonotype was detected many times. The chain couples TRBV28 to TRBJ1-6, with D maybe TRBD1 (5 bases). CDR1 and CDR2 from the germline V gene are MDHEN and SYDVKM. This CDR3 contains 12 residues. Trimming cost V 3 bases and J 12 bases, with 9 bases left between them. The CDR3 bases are TGTGCCAGCAGTTTTCTCCAGGGACCCCTCCACTTT. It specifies CASSFLQGPLHF.

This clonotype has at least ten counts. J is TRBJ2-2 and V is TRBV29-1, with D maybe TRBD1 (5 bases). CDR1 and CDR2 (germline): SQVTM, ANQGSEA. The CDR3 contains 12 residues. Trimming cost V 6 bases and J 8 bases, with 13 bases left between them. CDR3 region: CSVGEFEGELFF. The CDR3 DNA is TGCAGCGTAGGGGAATTTGAGGGGGAGCTGTTTTTT.

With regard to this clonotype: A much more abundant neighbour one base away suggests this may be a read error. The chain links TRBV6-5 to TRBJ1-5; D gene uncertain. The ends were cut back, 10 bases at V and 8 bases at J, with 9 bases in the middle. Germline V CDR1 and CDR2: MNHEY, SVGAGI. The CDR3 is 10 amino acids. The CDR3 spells CATPGEPQHF. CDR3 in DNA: TGTGCCACCCCCGGAGAGCCCCAGCATTTT.

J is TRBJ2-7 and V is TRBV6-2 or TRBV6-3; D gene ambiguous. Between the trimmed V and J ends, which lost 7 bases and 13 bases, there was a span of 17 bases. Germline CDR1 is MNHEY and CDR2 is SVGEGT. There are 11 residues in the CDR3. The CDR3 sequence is CASIPLVGKYF. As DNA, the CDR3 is TGTGCCAGCATCCCCCTGGTCGGAAAATACTTC.

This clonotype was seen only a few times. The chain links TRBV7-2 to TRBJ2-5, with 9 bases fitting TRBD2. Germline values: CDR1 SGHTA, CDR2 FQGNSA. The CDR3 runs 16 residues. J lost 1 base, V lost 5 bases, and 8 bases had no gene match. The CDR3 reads CASSLGAGGPQETQYF. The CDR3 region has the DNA TGTGCCAGCAGCCTTGGGGCGGGGGGGCCCCAAGAGACCCAGTACTTC.

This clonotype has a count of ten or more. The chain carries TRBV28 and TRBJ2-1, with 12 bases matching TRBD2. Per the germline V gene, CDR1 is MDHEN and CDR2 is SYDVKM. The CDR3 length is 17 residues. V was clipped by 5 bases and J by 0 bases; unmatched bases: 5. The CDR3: CASSASGGASSYNEQFF. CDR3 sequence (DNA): TGTGCCAGCAGTGCTAGCGGGGGGGCGAGCTCCTACAATGAGCAGTTCTTC.

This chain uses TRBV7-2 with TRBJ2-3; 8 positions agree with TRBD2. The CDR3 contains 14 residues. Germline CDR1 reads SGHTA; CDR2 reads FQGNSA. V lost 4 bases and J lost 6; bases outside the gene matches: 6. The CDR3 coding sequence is TGTGCCAGCAGCTCGATCGGGGGGGCGGATACGCAGTATTTT. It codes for CASSSIGGADTQYF.

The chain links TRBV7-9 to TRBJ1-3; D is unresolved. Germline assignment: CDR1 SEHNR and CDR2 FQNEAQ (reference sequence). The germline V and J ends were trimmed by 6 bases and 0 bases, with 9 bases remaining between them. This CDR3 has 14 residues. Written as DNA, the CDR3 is TGTGCCAGCAGTAGAATAGGCTCTGGAAACACCATATATTTT. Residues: CASSRIGSGNTIYF.